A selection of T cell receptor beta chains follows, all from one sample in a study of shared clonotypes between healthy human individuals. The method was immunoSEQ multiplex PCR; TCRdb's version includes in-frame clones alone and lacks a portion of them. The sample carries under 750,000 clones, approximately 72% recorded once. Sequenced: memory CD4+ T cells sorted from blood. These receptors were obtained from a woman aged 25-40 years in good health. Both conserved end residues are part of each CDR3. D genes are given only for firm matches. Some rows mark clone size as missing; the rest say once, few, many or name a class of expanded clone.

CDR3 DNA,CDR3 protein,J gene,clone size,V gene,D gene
TGTGCCAGCAGCCGGAAGGCGGGTCGGGGAGATACGCAGTATTTT,CASSRKAGRGDTQYF,TRBJ2-3,NA,TRBV7-9,NA
TGTGCCAGTAGTATAGGGACTAGCGCTTCCTACGAGCAGTACTTC,CASSIGTSASYEQYF,TRBJ2-7,few,TRBV19,TRBD2
TGCGCCAGCAGCCAAGATGGGGGGAGGACCGGGGAGCTGTTTTTT,CASSQDGGRTGELFF,TRBJ2-2,NA,TRBV4-1,NA
TGCGCCAGCAGCTTGGGGGGTACTGGAAACACCATATATTTT,CASSLGGTGNTIYF,TRBJ1-3,NA,TRBV5-1,NA
TGTGCCAGCAGTTACTCAAGACAGGGGGTAAATCAGCCCCAGCATTTT,CASSYSRQGVNQPQHF,TRBJ1-5,NA,TRBV6-6,TRBD1
TGTGCCTGGAGTGTCGCCGGAGAGCAGTACTTC,CAWSVAGEQYF,TRBJ2-7,NA,TRBV30,NA
TGTGCCAGCAGAAAACTGTCGGGACAGGGGAAACAAGAGACCCAGTACTTC,CASRKLSGQGKQETQYF,TRBJ2-5,NA,TRBV2,TRBD1
TGCAGCGTGAGGACAGGGGGCACAACAGATACGCAGTATTTT,CSVRTGGTTDTQYF,TRBJ2-3,NA,TRBV29-1,TRBD1
TGCGCCAGCAGCCAAGATTTAGCAGGCGCGGTCTACGAGCAGTACTTC,CASSQDLAGAVYEQYF,TRBJ2-7,NA,TRBV4-1,NA
TGCGCCAGCAGCCTGGGGACAGGGGGCGTAGGTGAAAAACTGTTTTTT,CASSLGTGGVGEKLFF,TRBJ1-4,few,TRBV5-1,TRBD1
TGTGCCAGCAGCGTAGGGGGGGTTTATTCAGGAGTAGAGACCCAGTACTTC,CASSVGGVYSGVETQYF,TRBJ2-5,NA,TRBV9,NA
TGCAGTGCGGGGATCTACGAGCAGTACTTC,CSAGIYEQYF,TRBJ2-7,NA,TRBV20-1,NA
TGTGCCAGCAGTGAACTCAAGCCGACATCTGGGGCCAACGTCCTGACTTTC,CASSELKPTSGANVLTF,TRBJ2-6,NA,TRBV2,NA
TGCGCCAGCAGCCGTACCACAGGGTTAGGAAACACCGGGGAGCTGTTTTTT,CASSRTTGLGNTGELFF,TRBJ2-2,NA,TRBV4-1,NA
TGTGCCATCAGTGCTATCCACGGGGACACTGAAGCTTTCTTT,CAISAIHGDTEAFF,TRBJ1-1,NA,TRBV10-3,NA
TGTGCCAGCGCGGAGGGACCAATTTTTAACACCGGGGAGCTGTTTTTT,CASAEGPIFNTGELFF,TRBJ2-2,once,TRBV7-6,NA
TGTGCCAGTAGTGGCTGGGTGGCTAGCGGGCAAGAGACCCAGTACTTC,CASSGWVASGQETQYF,TRBJ2-5,NA,TRBV19,TRBD2
TGCAGCTTCGGATACGCAGATACGCAGTATTTT,CSFGYADTQYF,TRBJ2-3,NA,TRBV29-1,NA
TGTGCCACCAGCAGTGGGGGGCTAGGAGAAAAACTGTTTTTT,CATSSGGLGEKLFF,TRBJ1-4,NA,TRBV15,NA
TGCGCCAGCAGCTTGGGATTACAGGCACCGGCGGGCACTGAAGCTTTCTTT,CASSLGLQAPAGTEAFF,TRBJ1-1,few,TRBV5-1,NA
TGTGCCAGCATGGGACAGAACACTGAAGCTTTCTTT,CASMGQNTEAFF,TRBJ1-1,NA,TRBV6-1,NA
TGTGCCAGCAGTGAACAGGCGGACGGGGAGCTGTTTTTT,CASSEQADGELFF,TRBJ2-2,few,TRBV6-4,NA
TGCAGCGTTGCCGGGCACTCTGGAAACACCATATATTTT,CSVAGHSGNTIYF,TRBJ1-3,NA,TRBV29-1,NA
TGTGCCAGCAGCGGGCGGGTAGCGGGAGAAATCGGAAACATTCAGTACTTC,CASSGRVAGEIGNIQYF,TRBJ2-4,NA,TRBV7-9,TRBD2
TGTGCCATCCAGTTGGGAGGCCCTAGCTCTGGGGCCAACGTCCTGACTTTC,CAIQLGGPSSGANVLTF,TRBJ2-6,once,TRBV28,NA
TGCGCCAGCAGCCAAGATCTCCGGGGCACTGAAGCTTTCTTT,CASSQDLRGTEAFF,TRBJ1-1,NA,TRBV4-1,NA
TGCGCCAGCAGCTTAGCCCCGCCAGACAACACCGGGGAGCTGTTTTTT,CASSLAPPDNTGELFF,TRBJ2-2,few,TRBV5-1,NA
TGTGCCAGCACCTCTTCGGATCGCGGTGGAAACACCATATATTTT,CASTSSDRGGNTIYF,TRBJ1-3,NA,TRBV11-2,NA
TGTGCCAGCAGCCGGGACTCAAGCTCCTACGAGCAGTACTTC,CASSRDSSSYEQYF,TRBJ2-7,NA,TRBV6-1,NA
TGTGCCAGTAGGCCCCTTGGACAGCTCTCTGGAAACACCATATATTTT,CASRPLGQLSGNTIYF,TRBJ1-3,many,TRBV19,NA
TGTGCCAGCAGTTTATCCCCGGCCTCTGGAAACACCATATATTTT,CASSLSPASGNTIYF,TRBJ1-3,NA,TRBV6-5,NA
TGTGCAAGTCGCCCCCGGACCTGCTCCGAGCAGTACTTC,CASRPRTCSEQYF,TRBJ2-7,many,TRBV12-2,NA
TGTGCCAGCAGTGAAGTCGGGGGGAGTAGCAATCAGCCCCAGCATTTT,CASSEVGGSSNQPQHF,TRBJ1-5,NA,TRBV6-1,NA